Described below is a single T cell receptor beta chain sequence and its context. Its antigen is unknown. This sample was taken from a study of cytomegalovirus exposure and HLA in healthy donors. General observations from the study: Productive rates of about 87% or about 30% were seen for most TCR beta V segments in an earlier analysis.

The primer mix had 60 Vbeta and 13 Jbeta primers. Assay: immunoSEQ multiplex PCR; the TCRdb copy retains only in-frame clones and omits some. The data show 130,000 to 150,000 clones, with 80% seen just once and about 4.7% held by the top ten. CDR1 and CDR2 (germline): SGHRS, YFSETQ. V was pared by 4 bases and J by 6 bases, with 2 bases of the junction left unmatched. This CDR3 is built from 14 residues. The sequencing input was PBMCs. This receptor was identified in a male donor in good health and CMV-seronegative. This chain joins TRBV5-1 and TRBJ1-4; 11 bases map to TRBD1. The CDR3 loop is CASSGQGADEKLFF. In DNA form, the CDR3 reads TGCGCCAGCAGCGGACAGGGGGCTGATGAAAAACTGTTTTTT. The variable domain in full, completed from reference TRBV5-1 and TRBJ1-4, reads KAGVTQTPRYLIKTRGQQVTLSCSPISGHRSVSWYQQTPGQGLQFLFEYFSETQRNKGNFPGRFSGRQFSNSRSEMNVSTLELGDSALYLCASSGQGADEKLFFGSGTQLSVL.